This passage covers 32 T cell receptor beta chains from one sample sequenced in a study of identical twins (TCRdb year 2016). The receptor library was made with 5' RACE. TCRdb lists the instrument as Illumina HiSeq 2000. Clones were called with MiXCR by TCRdb after fastp trimmed the public reads at Q25, and only in-frame beta chains were retained. Under each unique CDR3 protein, matching rows form one entry showing the most common genes and DNA. This sample lists about 700,000 distinct CDR3 sequences; 6.1% were detected once. The ten largest clones represent roughly 1.8% of the sample. What was sequenced was naive T cells sorted from blood. Per the publication, the cell subset or site label means: cells isolated with a human naive T-cell isolation kit. The receptor set was obtained from a man younger than 30 in good health.

This clonotype was seen a few times. V gene TRBV6-2 or TRBV6-3 combines with J gene TRBJ2-7; D is possibly TRBD2 (5 bases). Germline lookup yields CDR1 MNHEY and CDR2 SVGEGT. V lost 3 bases to trimming and J lost 6 bases, with 18 bases between them. This CDR3 is 15 amino acids long. The CDR3 here is CASSYHGGGNGEQYF. As DNA, the CDR3 is TGTGCCAGCAGTTATCACGGAGGCGGTAACGGCGAGCAGTACTTC.

This clonotype has more than one count but fewer than ten. This sequence joins TRBV3-1 and TRBJ2-1; perhaps TRBD2 as D (7 bases). The V gene lost 4 bases and the J gene lost 8 bases, with 21 bases spanning the gap. The germline V gene encodes CDR1 LGHDT and CDR2 YNNKEL (reference sequence). The CDR3 contains 16 residues. This CDR3 reads CASSPRRGAAGDEQFF. CDR3 coding DNA: TGTGCCAGCAGCCCTCGTCGGGGGGCGGCTGGGGATGAGCAGTTCTTC.

Ten or more counts support this clonotype. The chain recombines TRBV9 with TRBJ2-1, with 9 bases fitting TRBD2. Germline CDR1 reads SGDLS; CDR2 reads YYNGEE. CDR3 length: 15 residues. Germline trimming cut 0 bases from V and 6 bases from J; bases unmatched to any gene: 4. The CDR3, as DNA: TGTGCCAGCAGCGTAGGTCTAGCGGGAAGCAATGAGCAGTTCTTC. It yields the protein CASSVGLAGSNEQFF.

This clonotype occurred a few times. V and J are TRBV9 and TRBJ2-7, with D unclear. Trimming removed 3 bases from V and 3 bases from J, with 7 bases in between. Germline-derived CDR1 and CDR2 are SGDLS and YYNGEE. The CDR3 contains 12 residues. CDR3 region: CASSGLGYEQYF. CDR3 bases: TGTGCCAGCAGCGGACTGGGCTACGAGCAGTACTTC.

There are many counts of this clonotype. The chain links TRBV7-9 to TRBJ2-3; 7 bases align to TRBD1. Unmatched junction bases numbered 5, after V lost 5 bases and J lost 0 bases. CDR1 and CDR2 (germline): SEHNR, FQNEAQ (reference sequence). The CDR3 extends over 15 amino acids. The CDR3 DNA reads as TGTGCCAGCAGCAAACGACAGGGTAGCACAGATACGCAGTATTTT. It yields the protein CASSKRQGSTDTQYF.

This clonotype came up a few times. The chain combines TRBV28 with TRBJ1-2, with 7 positions matching TRBD1. The CDR3 loop spans 14 amino acids. The germline V gene has CDR1 MDHEN and CDR2 SYDVKM. Trimming at V came to 2 bases and at J to 4 bases, leaving 4 bases not matched to a gene. In nucleotides, the CDR3 is TGTGCCAGCAGTTTAAAGTGGGACAGCTATGGCTACACCTTC. Its translation: CASSLKWDSYGYTF.

Concerning this clonotype itself: A much larger clone differs by one base, so this may be a read error. The rearrangement uses TRBV4-1 and TRBJ2-2; 8 bases fit TRBD2. This CDR3 region has 16 residues. Germline CDR1 reads MGHRA; CDR2 reads YSYEKL. CDR3 region: CASSLATSGGFGEVFF. The DNA of the CDR3 is TGCGCCAGCAGCCTTGCTACTAGCGGCGGTTTCGGGGAGGTGTTTTTT.

This chain connects TRBV19 to TRBJ2-7, with D tentatively TRBD1 (6 bases). In germline, CDR1 is LNHDA, CDR2 SQIVND (reference sequence). The V and J ends lost 5 bases and 0 bases respectively, with 14 bases between them. CDR3 size: 15 residues. This CDR3 is CASSSTQGDSYEQYF. As DNA, the CDR3 is TGTGCCAGTAGTTCAACACAGGGCGACTCCTACGAGCAGTACTTC.

A few counts support this clonotype. The rearrangement joins TRBV7-9 to TRBJ2-3, with 9 bases identical to TRBD1. Trimming took 7 bases from V and 5 from J; bases not matched to a gene: 7. The CDR3 consists of 14 residues. Germline V gene lookup returns CDR1 SEHNR and CDR2 FQNEAQ (reference sequence). The CDR3 loop is CASTSTGGIDTQYF. The CDR3 DNA reads as TGTGCCAGCACCTCGACAGGGGGGATAGATACGCAGTATTTT.

This clonotype has at least ten counts. The chain couples TRBV10-3 to TRBJ2-7, with D possibly being TRBD2 (7 bases). Trimming took 2 bases from V and 6 from J, leaving 11 bases between them. CDR1 and CDR2 from the germline V gene are ENHRY and SYGVKD. CDR3 length: 13 amino acids. The CDR3 sequence: CAISEGGGSEQYV. The CDR3, as DNA: TGTGCCATCAGTGAGGGGGGGGGCAGCGAGCAGTACGTC.

This clonotype has at least ten counts. The gene calls are TRBV29-1 and TRBJ2-2; 11 bases fit TRBD2. V shed 7 bases, J shed 3 bases, and the junction held 7 bases outside the gene matches. Per germline, CDR1 SQVTM and CDR2 ANQGSEA. The CDR3 is 15 residues long. In DNA form, the CDR3 reads TGCAGCGCATCTAGGGGACTAGCGGACACCGGGGAGCTGTTTTTT. Translated, it gives CSASRGLADTGELFF.

As regards this clonotype: This sequence may be a read error, since a much larger clone differs from it by one base. The V and J genes are TRBV4-3 and TRBJ2-1; 14 positions agree with TRBD2. Looked up from germline, CDR1 is LGHNA and CDR2 is YSLEER. This CDR3 comprises 15 residues. The CDR3 DNA reads TGCGCCAGCAGCCGTGAGACTAGCGGGAGGGCCGCGCAGTGCTTC. It translates to CASSRETSGRAAQCF.

Note on this clonotype: This may be a read error: a much more frequent sequence differs by one nucleotide. CDR3 residues: CASSLASVQKTQYF. The CDR3 DNA is TGCGCCAGCAGCTTGGCTAGCGTTCAAAAGACCCAGTACTTC. The J gene is TRBJ2-5, the V gene TRBV5-1; possible D gene TRBD2, 6 bases. The germline CDR1 and CDR2 sequences are SGHRS and YFSETQ. V was pared by 0 bases and J by 6 bases, with 12 bases between. The CDR3 is 14 residues long.

Remarks on this clonotype: A much larger clonotype is one base distant, so this may be a read error. The chain employs TRBV6-5 and TRBJ2-1; maybe TRBD1 (5 bases). V dropped 0 bases and J dropped 12 bases, with 18 bases sitting between them. CDR3 length: 15 amino acids. Per germline, CDR1 MNHEY and CDR2 SVGAGI. The CDR3 is CASSYSIQSTDSQFF. The CDR3 DNA sequence: TGTGCCAGCAGTTACTCGATCCAATCGACAGACTCGCAGTTCTTC.

The chain employs TRBV21-1 and TRBJ2-7; the tabulated D call, TRBD2, remains unverified against the DNA. TRBV21-1 is noted as a pseudogene. This CDR3 region has 16 residues. The CDR3 region is CASSKGTSGRACEQYV. DNA for the CDR3: TGTGCCAGCAGCAAAGGCACTAGCGGGAGGGCCTGCGAGCAGTACGTC.

This clonotype was observed many times. The CDR3 DNA follows: TGTGCCAGCAGGTTGGGACGGGCGGGGGATACGCAGTATTTT. This sequence encodes CASRLGRAGDTQYF. The chain recombines TRBV12-3 or TRBV12-4 with TRBJ2-3, with TRBD2 as a possible D gene (6 bases). This CDR3 spans 14 amino acids. Trimming took 6 bases from V and 6 from J, leaving 16 bases between them.

In this sample, this clonotype turned up many times. The genes are TRBV10-2 and TRBJ2-7; 11 bases fit TRBD1. Trimming removed 3 bases from V and 4 bases from J; junction bases left unmatched: 8. Germline V lookup: CDR1 WSHSY, CDR2 SAAADI. The CDR3 has 16 residues. CDR3 DNA: TGCGCCAGCAGTGAACTATCGGGGACAGGGGGTTACGAGCAGTACGTC. It encodes CASSELSGTGGYEQYV.

The V gene is TRBV14, the J gene TRBJ1-4; D perhaps matches TRBD1 (5 bases). Germline CDR1 is SGHDN and CDR2 is FVKESK. Between the trimmed V and J ends, which lost 3 bases and 8 bases, there was a span of 19 bases. This CDR3 region has 16 residues. This CDR3 is CASSHAGQFRGEKLFF. The CDR3 bases are TGTGCCAGCAGCCACGCAGGCCAATTTAGGGGAGAAAAACTGTTTTTT.

This clonotype appeared a few times. The chain is built from TRBV4-3 and TRBJ2-3, with D maybe TRBD1 (6 bases). The CDR3 covers 15 residues. Germline V gene sequence: CDR1 LGHNA, CDR2 YSLEER. V lost 0 bases and J lost 4, with 11 bases in between. The CDR3, as DNA: TGCGCCAGCAGCCAAGATCAAACAGGGCCAGATACGCAGTATTTT. This translates into CASSQDQTGPDTQYF.

The table lists this clonotype with a few counts. V usage is TRBV12-3 or TRBV12-4 and J usage is TRBJ2-2; TRBD2 matches at 10 bases. The V segment lost 1 base and the J segment 6 bases; nucleotides outside the gene matches: 11. This CDR3 has 18 amino acids. The CDR3 reads CASSLELGLAGVAGELFF. In DNA, the CDR3 is TGTGCCAGCAGTTTAGAGTTGGGCCTAGCGGGAGTGGCCGGGGAGCTGTTTTTT.

V usage is TRBV5-1 and J usage is TRBJ2-3; D is perhaps TRBD1 (6 bases). In germline, CDR1 is SGHRS, CDR2 YFSETQ. The ends were cut back, 6 bases at V and 2 bases at J, with 16 bases in the middle. CDR3 length equals 15 residues. The DNA of the CDR3 is TGCGCCAGCACCCTGACAGGAGTTCTCACAGATACGCAGTATTTT. Protein: CASTLTGVLTDTQYF.

The rearrangement uses TRBV3-1 and TRBJ1-1; D unclear. Germline CDR1 is LGHDT and CDR2 is YNNKEL (reference sequence). The V end was cut by 2 bases, the J end by 0 bases, with 4 bases between. This CDR3 is 13 amino acids long. CDR3 bases: TGTGCCAGCAGCCAACGCGTGAACACTGAAGCTTTCTTT. As protein: CASSQRVNTEAFF.

This clonotype was detected many times. The CDR3 bases are TGTGCCAGCAGCCCCCCGGCAGCTGAGCAGTTCTTC. As protein: CASSPPAAEQFF. The chain joins TRBV7-9 to TRBJ2-1, with D unclear. Germline loops: CDR1 SEHNR, CDR2 FQNEAQ (reference sequence). This CDR3 region has 12 residues. V was clipped by 5 bases and J by 9 bases, with 11 bases between them.

This clonotype came up a few times. The V call is TRBV5-1, the J call TRBJ2-7; D unclear. V was pared by 1 base and J by 6 bases, with 17 bases between. Germline-derived CDR1 and CDR2 are SGHRS and YFSETQ. The CDR3 contains 15 residues. In nucleotides, the CDR3 is TGCGCCAGCAGCTTGACGGTAGGCTGGGATTTCGAGCAGTACTTC. Translation gives CASSLTVGWDFEQYF.

This clonotype was recorded many times. The V gene is TRBV7-9, the J gene TRBJ2-2; D remains ambiguous. The CDR3 totals 14 residues. Germline-derived CDR1 and CDR2 are SEHNR and FQNEAQ (reference sequence). Trimming pared 5 bases from V and 5 bases from J, leaving 12 bases between. The CDR3 spells CASSPTSGTGELFF. The CDR3 DNA sequence: TGTGCCAGCAGCCCTACATCCGGGACCGGGGAGCTGTTTTTT.

This clonotype occurred many times. The chain has TRBV24-1 and TRBJ2-1, with TRBD2 matching 14 bases. The V and J ends lost 5 bases and 9 bases, in that order; junction bases with no gene match: 8. Germline V lookup: CDR1 KGHDR, CDR2 SFDVKD. The CDR3 consists of 16 residues. CDR3 in amino acids: CATSGRGTSGSGEQFF. The CDR3 DNA sequence: TGTGCCACCAGTGGTCGCGGGACTAGCGGGAGTGGTGAGCAGTTCTTC.

This clonotype has ten or more counts. J is TRBJ2-1 and V is TRBV24-1; D might be TRBD1 (6 bases). This CDR3 contains 14 residues. Trimming pared 4 bases from V and 5 bases from J, leaving 11 bases between. In germline, CDR1 is KGHDR, CDR2 SFDVKD. The CDR3 region has the DNA TGTGCCACCAGTGACAGCCGGGACAACAATGAGCAGTTCTTC. As protein: CATSDSRDNNEQFF.

This clonotype has more than one count but fewer than ten. The rearrangement uses TRBV20-1 and TRBJ2-7; 7 nucleotides align to TRBD2. The CDR3 is 11 residues long. The germline V gene encodes CDR1 DFQATT and CDR2 SNEGSKA (reference sequence). V lost 7 bases, J lost 0 bases, and 0 bases stayed unmatched. The DNA of the CDR3 is TGCAGTGGGGACTACTCCTACGAGCAGTACTTC. It yields the protein CSGDYSYEQYF.

This clonotype was counted a few times. Here the CDR3 reads CASSFRDMNTEAFF. The CDR3 DNA sequence: TGTGCCAGCAGTTTCCGGGACATGAACACTGAAGCTTTCTTT. The chain joins TRBV27 to TRBJ1-1; TRBD1 might be the D (6 bases). Trimming took off 3 bases at V and 0 bases at J, with 8 bases between the two ends. CDR3 length equals 14 residues. The germline V gene has CDR1 MNHEY and CDR2 SMNVEV (reference sequence).

This clonotype has a count of ten or more. This chain connects TRBV9 to TRBJ2-2, with 15 bases aligning to TRBD2. CDR1 and CDR2 from the germline V gene are SGDLS and YYNGEE. V shed 3 bases, J shed 4 bases, and the junction held 4 bases outside the gene matches. The CDR3 length is 17 residues. In DNA, the CDR3 is TGTGCCAGCAGCGGGGGACTAGCGGGAGGATTCACCGGGGAGCTGTTTTTT. Residues: CASSGGLAGGFTGELFF.

There are a few counts of this clonotype. The chain combines TRBV4-1 with TRBJ2-1; TRBD2 aligns across 7 bases. The CDR3 loop spans 14 amino acids. The V gene end was trimmed by 5 bases and the J gene end by 9 bases; junction bases not matched to a gene: 10. Germline V gene sequence: CDR1 MGHRA, CDR2 YSYEKL. The CDR3 DNA reads as TGCGCCAGCAGCGACCCGAGCGGGATAGGTGAGCAGTTCTTC. It translates to CASSDPSGIGEQFF.

This clonotype was seen many times. The chain carries TRBV15 and TRBJ2-1; 9 nucleotides agree with TRBD2. J gave up 15 bases and V 0 bases, and 6 bases lay outside the gene matches. The CDR3 loop spans 13 amino acids. CDR1 is LNHNV, CDR2 YYDKDF, per germline (reference sequence). The CDR3 reads CATSRDTAGGSFF. CDR3 nucleotide sequence: TGTGCCACCAGCAGAGATACGGCGGGAGGGTCGTTCTTC.